The subject of this entry is one T cell receptor beta chain. Its antigen is unidentified. The data stem from a study of blood T cells in healthy people across ages. Germline-derived CDR1 and CDR2 are MNHEY and SVGEGT. This CDR3 has 19 residues. V was shortened by 0 bases and J by 0 bases, with 15 bases between the two germline ends. Whole-study results and caveats: Researchers said unsorted PBMCs prevented a conclusive naive versus antigen-experienced comparison.

The authors ran a second PCR of 7 to 11 cycles using a sample-barcoded 5' primer and a J-beta primer mix. Tags on each cDNA molecule came from a template-switch adaptor with 12 random nucleotides. Per-sample output comprised a minimum of 2.5 million paired-end reads containing CDR3. A single record per CDR3 protein comes from TCRdb applying MiXCR to the 5' RACE reads. The sample lists about 830,000 distinct CDR3 sequences; 58% were seen once. Each donor was a healthy Caucasian individual from Russia, aged roughly 6 to 100. The chain employs TRBV6-2 or TRBV6-3 and TRBJ2-6; D call uncertain. Source material: blood. This sequence originates from a man aged 25-40 years in good health. CDR3 in amino acids: CASSYSIATEASGANVLTF. The DNA of the CDR3 is TGTGCCAGCAGTTACTCGATTGCGACTGAAGCCTCTGGGGCCAACGTCCTGACTTTC.